This T cell receptor (beta chain) was retrieved from a study of cytomegalovirus exposure and HLA in healthy donors (dated by TCRdb to about 2017). Describing the broader study: An earlier analysis of around 600 of the donors reported more than 250 Gb of sequence data and about 100 million unique TCR beta sequences from 190 million or so T cells. An early release covering roughly 600 HLA-typed donors comprised 250 to 350 gigabases of sequencing data and about 90 million unique TCR sequences. Of the 350 to 400 genotyped donors, about 80% fell in the genetic ancestry cluster associated with self-reported Caucasian donors. The study was designed to test whether signatures of past pathogen exposure could be identified by cataloging public T cell receptors. Using immunosequencing, the study profiled T cell repertoires from roughly 650 subjects and related those repertoires to cytomegalovirus serostatus. In addition to the first cohort of 650 to 750 subjects, a separate validation cohort of 130 or so different subjects was used. High-throughput TCR immunosequencing, statistical association of individual TCRs with disease status, and machine learning were combined to predict cytomegalovirus infection status. To study patterns of TCR occurrence, a later analysis re-analyzed previously published TCR beta repertoires from around 670 donors and added high-resolution HLA genotyping. The later analysis used no new phenotypic data to find candidate immune exposures, relying instead on TCR beta sequences and their occurrence across donors. In an earlier analysis of 587 of the donors, high-throughput TCR beta sequencing was used to judge whether each TCR beta V gene segment behaved as functional or pseudogenic. Donor age, sex, ethnicity and CMV serostatus were compiled together with the repertoire data. In a later genetic analysis, genome-wide SNP genotypes for about 65% of the roughly 700 donors were used, and that subset was treated as a discovery cohort. Every repertoire in the discovery cohort had been generated on one and the same sequencing platform. Class I and class II HLA loci were covered by the typing at four-digit resolution. The number of typed donors differed by locus: about 620-640 for A, B, C, DRB1 and DQB1; approximately 520 for DQA1; approximately 610 for DPA1; and 450 to 480 for DPB1. Because of strong linkage in the cohort, roughly five DR-DQ haplotypes were treated as single units for association and clustering. Among some 400 genotyped donors of the cohort, an average of around 220,000 unique TCR beta nucleotide sequences was sequenced per donor, of which about 19% were non-productive. Summary of the overall study and its limitations: According to a later analysis, TCR association rates differed among HLA loci, with DRB1 alleles showing the most associated TCRs and HLA-C alleles showing the fewest. The only immune exposure information available for the cohort was CMV serostatus. In this cohort, only TCR beta chains were sequenced, and detectable features were limited by the absence of alpha or paired-chain data. According to the authors, the approach could potentially be generalized to other disease states and immunological phenotypes. According to a later genetic analysis, donors in an Asian-associated ancestry cluster had fewer N-insertions in productive TCRs than the roughly 670-donor mean. The presence/absence analyses assumed that sequencing depth was roughly uniform across donors, and that assumption may not be true. Correlated functional status among segregating V segments might be attributable to linkage disequilibrium, but an unknown experimental factor could not be ruled out. In an earlier analysis of around 600 of the donors, most TCR beta V segments appeared in productive rearrangements about 90% or about 30% of the time, broadly matching IMGT annotations. Because counts were too low, seventeen rarely observed V segments, including chromosome 9 orphons, were left out of the earlier analysis of 587 of the donors. In a later analysis, some 17,000 TCR beta sequences were associated with specific HLA alleles at a false discovery rate of 0.05. The 87-base-pair reads could not distinguish some IMGT-functional V segments, including TRBV6-2 and TRBV6-3, so those segments were excluded. A later analysis found that HLA-associated TCR beta chains were more clonally expanded and had lower generation probabilities than equally common non-associated chains. Across donors, most TCR sequences were observed very rarely, whereas some public TCRs were present in many individuals. A further reported finding was that TCR beta sequences accurately predicted the HLA-A and HLA-B alleles for most subjects in the first cohort. A few of the identified cytomegalovirus-associated TCR beta chains were confirmed in vitro to be specific for cytomegalovirus antigens. In a later analysis, most CMV-associated TCR beta chains were found to appear HLA-restricted, with HLA associations seemingly driven largely by CMV exposure. A total of 164 TCR beta chains were listed by the study as associated with cytomegalovirus. Strong co-occurrence of HLA alleles, especially DR and DQ, made assigning TCR associations to individual alleles difficult. Because HLA typing was unavailable for some donors at each locus, only the typed subset was used in association tests. In both the original and validation cohorts, the classifier was reported to diagnose cytomegalovirus status with high specificity and sensitivity. A cluster of highly shared sequence variants was judged likely to be a technical artifact of the sequencing pipeline. V-gene and J-gene trimming of TCR beta chains was associated with a missense DCLRE1C variant in a later genetic analysis, and the association was replicated in an independent cohort. Several of the top co-occurrence clusters appeared to be linked to parvovirus B19, influenza, CMV and Epstein-Barr virus, according to a later analysis.

Measured from the cysteine to the phenylalanine, the CDR3 is 13 residues long. The kept DNA is CDR3 alone, 39 bases in frame from the first base. Between the V and J ends, shortened by 4 bases and 7 bases respectively, the junction contains 12 bases. For CDR1 and CDR2, the germline V gene lists SGHRS and YFSETQ. On this clone: Which antigen it targets is not known. No base qualities exist here, and no much larger clone lies one base off it.

The cohort consisted of hundreds of healthy bone marrow donors. At the time of sampling, all cohort members were nominally healthy, though unrecorded immune exposures were likely present. The donor was CMV seropositive and belonged to the group of over 250 seropositive cohort members. Each donor provided a peripheral blood sample, and peripheral blood mononuclear cells were used for TCR beta sequencing. Genomic DNA extraction from the blood cell samples was performed with the Qiagen DNeasy Blood Extraction Kit. Libraries were constructed by the immunoSEQ multiplex PCR assay. For the multiplex PCR, a mixture combining 60 forward primers for TCR Vbeta segments and 13 reverse primers for TCR Jbeta segments was used. The CDR3 region of rearranged TCR beta genes was amplified from genomic DNA by a multiplex PCR assay. Amplified TCR beta libraries were sequenced as 87-base-pair reads on the Illumina HiSeq System. Processing in the source paper ran as follows. Across the roughly 670 repertoires, a later analysis counted roughly 84 million unique TCR beta chains, approximately 12 million of which were shared by at least two donors. Raw reads were error-corrected and collapsed into unique sequences with a nearest-neighbor algorithm that merged closely related sequences to remove PCR and sequencing errors. CDR3 sequences were aligned to IMGT reference sequences to assign V, D and J gene segments. Each retained sequence needed at least a six-nucleotide match to both a V gene segment and a J gene segment. Rearrangements were called productive when the CDR3 lacked stop codons and stayed in frame with V and J; all others were non-productive. Following IMGT convention, CDR3 was defined as the stretch from the second conserved V-encoded cysteine up to the conserved J-encoded phenylalanine. The earlier analysis of some 580 of the donors excluded any sequence lacking an unambiguous match to a single V gene segment. In an earlier analysis of 587 of the donors, V segments were called functional above 56.7% productive rearrangements and were called segregating when the between-donor standard deviation exceeded 5%. A statistical classification framework was developed to diagnose cytomegalovirus status using the catalog of TCR beta chain sequences. V and J gene assignment, in a later analysis, came from comparing TCR nucleotide sequences with IMGT/GENE-DB human TR gene sequences. The TCRdist pipeline was used in a later analysis to assign CDR3 sequences and most-parsimonious VDJ recombination scenarios. In a later analysis, each TCR beta chain was defined by its CDR3 amino acid sequence together with its V-gene family, and reads lacking a unique V-gene family were excluded. In a later analysis, 450 to 600 highly shared, low-generation-probability nucleotide sequences were removed to address suspected cross-contamination and a sequencing artifact. A later analysis calculated a clonal expansion index for each public chain from normalized within-repertoire ranks of inferred template counts. In a later analysis, generation probabilities were computed using a VDJ recombination model fitted to out-of-frame rearrangements, and the results were checked against IGoR. Hypergeometric tests were used in a later analysis to score TCR-TCR, TCR-HLA and TCR-CMV co-occurrence, with a repertoire-size bias correction applied to the TCR pairs. False discovery rates were estimated in a later analysis by permuting HLA or CMV assignments 20 times. In a later analysis, co-occurring TCRs were grouped using DBSCAN, and TCRdist sequence similarity was added for clustering within HLA-allele-positive subsets. Co-occurrence clustering excluded repertoires with fewer than 30,000 or more than 120,000 public chains, plus five with anomalous nucleotide sharing. Held by TCRdb, this immuneACCESS table contains in-frame sequences only and omits some clones. Under half of the omission traces to an unresolved V gene where checked; the cause of the rest is unknown. From that table come the V and J calls and clone size; the DNA was used to work out D and trimming. For this sample there are 170,000 or so clones; under 80% appear just once. Less than 15% of the sample comes from the top ten.

This receptor was obtained from a woman in her forties or fifties in good health and CMV-seropositive. The sequencing input was PBMCs. The V gene is TRBV5-1 and the J gene is TRBJ1-5; the D gene cannot be named for sure. The sequenced DNA is TGCGCCAGCAGCCCAGGTCCCAAACAGCCCCAGCATTTT. It is translated as CASSPGPKQPQHF.